The 22 T cell receptor beta chains below come from one sample, sequenced in a study. In TCRdb, the reads were re-called with MiXCR into one record per CDR3 protein. This sample has roughly 5,400 distinct CDR3 sequences, with over 9.5% found just once. The sequenced sample consisted of CD4+ T cells from synovial fluid. These TCRs come from a human donor with rheumatoid arthritis.

By sample fraction, this clonotype is medium-sized. This chain links TRBV11-3 with TRBJ2-1; perhaps TRBD1 as D (6 bases). Between the trimmed V and J ends, which lost 4 bases and 2 bases, there was a span of 15 bases. The CDR3 has 16 amino acids. Germline lookup yields CDR1 SGHNT and CDR2 YENEEA. This CDR3 reads CASSSRGRGTYNEQFF. CDR3 bases: TGTGCCAGCAGCTCGAGGGGCAGGGGAACCTACAATGAGCAGTTCTTC.

This clonotype is deemed medium-sized (0.01 to 0.1%). The chain has TRBV24-1 and TRBJ1-2; no clear D. CDR1 and CDR2 (germline): KGHDR, SFDVKD. This CDR3 has 15 amino acids. The V end was cut by 2 bases, the J end by 5 bases, with 14 bases between. Here the CDR3 reads CATSDSSIGEYGYTF. The CDR3 coding sequence is TGTGCCACCAGTGATTCATCGATCGGGGAATATGGCTACACCTTC.

Notes on this clonotype: This likely came from a read error, as a far larger clone is one base away. The chain combines TRBV6-1 with TRBJ2-1, with 7 positions matching TRBD1. The CDR3 has 13 amino acids. After removal of 5 bases from V and 10 bases from J, the junction contained 8 bases not matched to a gene. The V gene's germline CDR1 is MNHNS and CDR2 SASEGT. Here the CDR3 reads CASSRLQGNEQFF. As DNA, the CDR3 is TGTGCCAGCAGTAGATTACAGGGGAACGAGCAGTTCTTC.

This clonotype was observed at least ten times. This rearrangement joins TRBV18 to TRBJ1-2; 7 positions match TRBD1. The CDR3 loop spans 14 amino acids. V lost 3 bases to trimming and J lost 0 bases; unmatched junction nucleotides: 1. Germline CDR1 reads KGHSH; CDR2 reads LQKENI. As DNA, the CDR3 is TGTGCCAGCTCACCGGGACAGACTAACTATGGCTACACCTTC. Translated, it gives CASSPGQTNYGYTF. Full variable domain (remainder filled in from reference TRBV18 and TRBJ1-2): NAGVMQNPRHLVRRRGQEARLRCSPMKGHSHVYWYRQLPEEGLKFMVYLQKENIIDESGMPKERFSAEFPKEGPSILRIQQVVRGDSAAYFCASSPGQTNYGYTFGSGTRLTVV.

This clonotype was counted ten times or more. This chain connects TRBV15 to TRBJ1-5, with 7 bases aligning to TRBD1. Germline values: CDR1 LNHNV, CDR2 YYDKDF (reference sequence). CDR3 length: 15 residues. The junction had 4 bases not matched to a gene; V was cut back by 0 bases and J by 5 bases. The CDR3 DNA is TGTGCCACCAGCAGAGATTGGGGGACAGATCAGCCCCAGCATTTT. Translating it yields CATSRDWGTDQPQHF.

This clonotype appeared many times. The gene calls are TRBV6-2 or TRBV6-3 and TRBJ1-3; D gene uncertain. V dropped 6 bases and J dropped 7 bases, with 10 bases sitting between them. Germline V CDR1 and CDR2: MNHEY, SVGEGT. This CDR3 has 12 residues. In DNA, the CDR3 is TGTGCCAGCAGCCGGACCGGTAACACCATATATTTT. Translating gives CASSRTGNTIYF.

The chain joins TRBV11-2 to TRBJ2-1, with 14 bases fitting TRBD2. J was trimmed by 4 bases and V by 6 bases; bases with no gene match: 5. This CDR3 is built from 16 residues. Germline CDR1 SGHAT, CDR2 FQNNGV. The CDR3 coding sequence is TGTGCCAGCAGGGGGACTAGCGGGAGATTATACAATGAGCAGTTCTTC. Its translation: CASRGTSGRLYNEQFF.

The chain recombines TRBV7-2 with TRBJ2-1; D is unresolved. The V end lost 0 bases, the J end lost 10 bases, and 7 bases lay between the germline ends. The CDR3 totals 12 residues. CDR1 and CDR2 from the germline V gene are SGHTA and FQGNSA. CDR3 DNA: TGTGCCAGCAGCTTAGCCGTTGGGGAGCAGTTCTTC. It codes for CASSLAVGEQFF.

By its share, this clonotype is medium-sized. The CDR3 nucleotides are TGTGCCAGTGGGGACAGATACTATGGCTACACCTTC. It codes for CASGDRYYGYTF. The chain employs TRBV10-3 and TRBJ1-2; 7 positions agree with TRBD1. This CDR3 is built from 12 residues. V dropped 10 bases and J dropped 3; count of bases not matched to a gene: 5. Germline-derived CDR1 and CDR2 are ENHRY and SYGVKD.

This clonotype is medium-sized within its sample. The genes are TRBV5-6 and TRBJ2-4; D unclear. The V and J ends lost 1 base and 8 bases respectively, with 4 bases between them. This CDR3 is 11 amino acids long. Germline V lookup: CDR1 SGHDT, CDR2 YYEEEE. This CDR3 reads CASSLLDIQYF. Written as DNA, the CDR3 is TGTGCCAGCAGCTTGTTAGACATTCAGTACTTC.

This chain uses TRBV9 with TRBJ2-1; possible D gene TRBD2, 6 bases. This CDR3 is 14 amino acids long. Germline CDR1 SGDLS, CDR2 YYNGEE. V shed 1 base and J shed 7 bases, with 12 bases lying between them. The CDR3 loop reads CASSVSGRANEQFF. The CDR3 DNA follows: TGTGCCAGCAGCGTATCCGGGAGAGCGAATGAGCAGTTCTTC.

By proportion, this clonotype is medium-sized (0.01 to 0.1%). The chain joins TRBV7-2 to TRBJ2-1; TRBD2 agrees at 11 bases. This CDR3 has 15 amino acids. V shed 8 bases and J 7 bases; nucleotides not matched to a gene: 10. The germline V gene encodes CDR1 SGHTA and CDR2 FQGNSA. The CDR3 sequence: CASAQLAGVINEQFF. As DNA, the CDR3 is TGTGCCAGCGCCCAACTAGCGGGAGTTATAAATGAGCAGTTCTTC.

This clonotype was observed a few times. J is TRBJ1-1 and V is TRBV10-3; TRBD1 is a possible D gene (6 bases). Germline CDR1 ENHRY, CDR2 SYGVKD. Trimming removed 2 bases at V and 4 bases at J, with 14 bases between. The CDR3 length is 15 residues. The CDR3 spells CAISEALQGRTEAFF. CDR3 in DNA: TGTGCCATCAGTGAGGCCCTACAGGGCCGCACTGAAGCTTTCTTT.

Worth noting for this clonotype: It may be a read error: a sequence one base away is much more abundant. This sequence joins TRBV11-3 and TRBJ2-1; a possible D gene is TRBD2 (5 bases). The CDR3 is made up of 14 amino acids. From germline, CDR1 is SGHNT and CDR2 YENEEA. The CDR3 loop is CVSSPRGSYNEQFF. The CDR3 bases are TGTGTCAGCAGCCCCCGGGGCTCCTACAATGAGCAGTTCTTC.

Sample share makes this clonotype medium-sized (0.01 to 0.1%). V usage is TRBV6-5 and J usage is TRBJ1-4, with TRBD1 identical over 10 bases. Germline values: CDR1 MNHEY, CDR2 SVGAGI. There are 16 residues in the CDR3. V was pared by 3 bases and J by 4 bases, with 5 bases of the junction left unmatched. The CDR3 here is CASSYSTGGNNEKLFF. The CDR3 nucleotides read TGTGCCAGCAGTTATTCGACAGGGGGCAATAATGAAAAACTGTTTTTT.

This clonotype was detected many times. The V call is TRBV12-3 or TRBV12-4, the J call TRBJ2-5; D gene ambiguous. This CDR3 region has 11 residues. V lost 1 base to trimming and J lost 7 bases, with 4 bases between them. The CDR3 sequence is CASSLGGTQYF. The CDR3, as DNA: TGTGCCAGCAGTTTAGGAGGGACCCAGTACTTC.

The table lists this clonotype with many counts. The chain employs TRBV5-1 and TRBJ2-2; D is undetermined. CDR1 SGHRS and CDR2 YFSETQ come from the germline V gene. V was trimmed by 0 bases and J by 3 bases, leaving 15 bases between them. The CDR3 totals 17 residues. The CDR3 is CASSLEWAPIDTGELFF. The CDR3 nucleotides are TGCGCCAGCAGCTTGGAATGGGCACCGATAGACACCGGGGAGCTGTTTTTT.

At least ten counts were recorded for this clonotype. The chain has TRBV4-2 and TRBJ2-1; D gene uncertain. The CDR3 length is 17 residues. Trimming pared 1 base from V and 5 bases from J, leaving 18 bases between. Germline V CDR1 and CDR2: LGHNA, YNFKEQ. The CDR3 bases are TGTGCCAGCAGCCAAGGGGTGGCTCCTCATACCAACAATGAGCAGTTCTTC. This sequence encodes CASSQGVAPHTNNEQFF.

This clonotype was seen at least ten times. The V gene is TRBV3-1, the J gene TRBJ2-7, with D perhaps matching TRBD1 or TRBD2 (7 bases each). This CDR3 region has 15 residues. Germline assignment: CDR1 LGHDT and CDR2 YNNKEL (reference sequence). Deletions cut 1 base from V and 2 bases from J, with 12 bases between. The CDR3 coding sequence is TGTGCCAGCAGCCAAGGTCCAGGGGGGGCCTACGAGCAGTACTTC. Protein sequence: CASSQGPGGAYEQYF.

By frequency in the sample, this clonotype is medium-sized. This chain uses TRBV5-1 with TRBJ2-1; 8 nucleotides line up with TRBD2. The CDR3 length is 16 residues. Trimming removed 0 bases from V and 6 bases from J; junction bases left unmatched: 8. Germline V gene data show CDR1 as SGHRS and CDR2 as YFSETQ. The CDR3 reads CASSLAGAGAANEQFF. The CDR3 DNA reads TGCGCCAGCAGCTTGGCCGGAGCGGGAGCCGCCAATGAGCAGTTCTTC.

By proportion, this clonotype is medium-sized. The chain employs TRBV3-1 and TRBJ2-5; possible D gene TRBD2, 6 bases. Between the trimmed V and J ends, which lost 1 base and 4 bases, there was a span of 16 bases. CDR1 and CDR2 from the germline V gene are LGHDT and YNNKEL (reference sequence). This CDR3 region has 16 residues. The CDR3 DNA is TGTGCCAGCAGCCAAGGCATTGGCGGGATCCGAGAGACCCAGTACTTC. Translated, it gives CASSQGIGGIRETQYF.

This clonotype was seen more than once but under ten times. The chain links TRBV10-3 to TRBJ1-2, with a weak D call TRBD1 (5 bases). CDR1 ENHRY and CDR2 SYGVKD come from the germline V gene. This CDR3 spans 14 amino acids. V was clipped by 3 bases and J by 4 bases, with 12 bases between them. The CDR3 sequence: CAISEGREAYGYTF. CDR3 DNA: TGTGCCATCAGTGAAGGCAGGGAGGCCTATGGCTACACCTTC.